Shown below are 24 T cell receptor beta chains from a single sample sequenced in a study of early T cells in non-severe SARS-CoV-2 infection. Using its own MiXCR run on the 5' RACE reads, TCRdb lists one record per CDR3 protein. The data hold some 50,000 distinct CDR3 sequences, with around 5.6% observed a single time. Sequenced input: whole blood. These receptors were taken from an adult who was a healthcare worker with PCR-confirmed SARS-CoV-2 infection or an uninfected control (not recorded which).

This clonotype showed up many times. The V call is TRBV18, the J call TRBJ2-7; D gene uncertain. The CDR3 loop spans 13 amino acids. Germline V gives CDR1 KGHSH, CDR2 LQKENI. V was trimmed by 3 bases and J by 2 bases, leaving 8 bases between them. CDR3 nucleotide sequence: TGTGCCAGCTCACCGGAGCAGGCCTACGAGCAGTACTTC. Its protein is CASSPEQAYEQYF.

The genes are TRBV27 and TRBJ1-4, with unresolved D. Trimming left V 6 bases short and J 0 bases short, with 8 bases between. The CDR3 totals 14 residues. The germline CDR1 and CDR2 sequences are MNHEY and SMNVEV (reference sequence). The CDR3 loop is CASSRTPTNEKLFF. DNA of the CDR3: TGTGCCAGCAGCCGGACCCCAACTAATGAAAAACTGTTTTTT.

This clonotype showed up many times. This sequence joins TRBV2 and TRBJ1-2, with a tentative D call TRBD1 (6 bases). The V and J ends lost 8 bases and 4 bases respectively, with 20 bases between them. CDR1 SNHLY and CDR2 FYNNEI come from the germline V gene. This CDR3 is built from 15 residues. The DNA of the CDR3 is TGTGCCAGCGGCGTGGAGGGCCGGGGGCTCTATGGCTACACCTTC. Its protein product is CASGVEGRGLYGYTF. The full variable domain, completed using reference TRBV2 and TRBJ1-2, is EPEVTQTPSHQVTQMGQEVILRCVPISNHLYFYWYRQILGQKVEFLVSFYNNEISEKSEIFDDQFSVERPDGSNFTLKIRSTKLEDSAMYFCASGVEGRGLYGYTFGSGTRLTVV.

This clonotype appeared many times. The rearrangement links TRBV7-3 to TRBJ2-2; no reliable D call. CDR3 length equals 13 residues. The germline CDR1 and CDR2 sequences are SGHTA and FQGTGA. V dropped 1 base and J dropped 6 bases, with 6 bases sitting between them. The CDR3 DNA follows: TGTGCCAGCAGCTTAAGATTTTCCGGGGAGCTGTTTTTT. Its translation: CASSLRFSGELFF.

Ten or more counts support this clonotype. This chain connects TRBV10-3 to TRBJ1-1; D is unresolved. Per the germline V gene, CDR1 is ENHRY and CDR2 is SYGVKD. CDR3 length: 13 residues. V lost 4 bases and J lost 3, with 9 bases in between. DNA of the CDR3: TGTGCCATCAGTGGAAGAGCGGACACTGAAGCTTTCTTT. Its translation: CAISGRADTEAFF.

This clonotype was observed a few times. DNA of the CDR3: TGCAGTGCTAGAAGGACACCGACTGAAGCTTTCTTT. It specifies CSARRTPTEAFF. The chain uses TRBV20-1 and TRBJ1-1, with D possibly being TRBD1 (5 bases). Per germline, CDR1 DFQATT and CDR2 SNEGSKA (reference sequence). The V and J ends lost 2 bases and 5 bases respectively, with 9 bases between them. This CDR3 contains 12 residues.

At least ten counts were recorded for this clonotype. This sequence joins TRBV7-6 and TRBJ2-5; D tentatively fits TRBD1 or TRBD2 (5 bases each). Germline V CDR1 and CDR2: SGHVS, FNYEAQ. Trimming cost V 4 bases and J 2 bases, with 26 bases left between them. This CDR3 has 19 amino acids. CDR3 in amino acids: CASSSPHTRDPLPQETQYF. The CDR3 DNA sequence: TGTGCCAGCAGCTCCCCCCACACCCGGGACCCCCTCCCACAAGAGACCCAGTACTTC. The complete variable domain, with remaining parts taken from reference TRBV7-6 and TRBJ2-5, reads GAGVSQSPRYKVTKRGQDVALRCDPISGHVSLYWYRQALGQGPEFLTYFNYEAQQDKSGLPNDRFSAERPEGSISTLTIQRTEQRDSAMYRCASSSPHTRDPLPQETQYFGPGTRLLVL.

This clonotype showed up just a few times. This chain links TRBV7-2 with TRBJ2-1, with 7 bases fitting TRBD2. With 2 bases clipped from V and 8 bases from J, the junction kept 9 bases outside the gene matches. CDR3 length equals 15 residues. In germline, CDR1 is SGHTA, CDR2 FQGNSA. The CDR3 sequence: CASSLYRAGADEQFF. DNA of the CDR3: TGTGCCAGCAGCTTATATCGTGCGGGAGCCGATGAGCAGTTCTTC.

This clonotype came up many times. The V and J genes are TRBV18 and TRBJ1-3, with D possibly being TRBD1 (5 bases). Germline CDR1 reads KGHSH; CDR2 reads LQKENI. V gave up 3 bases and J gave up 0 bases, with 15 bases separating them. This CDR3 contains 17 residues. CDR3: CASSPFIDRISGNTIYF. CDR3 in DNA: TGTGCCAGCTCACCCTTTATTGACAGAATCTCTGGAAACACCATATATTTT.

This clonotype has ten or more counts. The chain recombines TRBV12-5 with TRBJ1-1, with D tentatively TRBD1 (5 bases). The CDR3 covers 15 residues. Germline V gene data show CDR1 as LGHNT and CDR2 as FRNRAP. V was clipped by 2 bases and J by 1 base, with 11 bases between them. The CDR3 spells CASGLQVGENTEAFF. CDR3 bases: TGTGCTAGTGGTTTGCAAGTGGGGGAGAACACTGAAGCTTTCTTT.

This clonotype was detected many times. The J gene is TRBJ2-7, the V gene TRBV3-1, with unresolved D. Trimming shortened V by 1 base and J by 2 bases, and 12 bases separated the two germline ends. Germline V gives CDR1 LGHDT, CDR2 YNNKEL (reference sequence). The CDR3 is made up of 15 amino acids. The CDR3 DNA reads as TGTGCCAGCAGCCAAGCTCATGGTGGGGCCTACGAGCAGTACTTC. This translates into CASSQAHGGAYEQYF.

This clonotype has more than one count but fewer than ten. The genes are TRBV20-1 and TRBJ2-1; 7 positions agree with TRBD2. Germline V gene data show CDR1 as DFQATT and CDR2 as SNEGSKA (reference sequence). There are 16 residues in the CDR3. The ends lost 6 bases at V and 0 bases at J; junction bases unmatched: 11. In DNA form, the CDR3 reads TGCAGTGCCCCGGGACTAAGGATTAGCTCCTACAATGAGCAGTTCTTC. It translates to CSAPGLRISSYNEQFF.

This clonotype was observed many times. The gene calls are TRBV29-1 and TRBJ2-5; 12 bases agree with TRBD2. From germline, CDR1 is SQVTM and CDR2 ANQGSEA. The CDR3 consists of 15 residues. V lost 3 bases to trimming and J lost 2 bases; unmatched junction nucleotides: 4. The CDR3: CSVEGTSGSQETQYF. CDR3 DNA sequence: TGCAGCGTTGAGGGGACTAGCGGGTCTCAAGAGACCCAGTACTTC.

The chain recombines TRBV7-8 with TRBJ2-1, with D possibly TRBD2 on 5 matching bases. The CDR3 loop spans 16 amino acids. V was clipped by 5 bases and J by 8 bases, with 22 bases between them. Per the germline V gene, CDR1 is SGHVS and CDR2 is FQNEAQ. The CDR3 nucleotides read TGTGCCAGCAGCGACCCCCCCCGGGATGCCCACGATGAGCAGTTCTTC. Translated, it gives CASSDPPRDAHDEQFF.

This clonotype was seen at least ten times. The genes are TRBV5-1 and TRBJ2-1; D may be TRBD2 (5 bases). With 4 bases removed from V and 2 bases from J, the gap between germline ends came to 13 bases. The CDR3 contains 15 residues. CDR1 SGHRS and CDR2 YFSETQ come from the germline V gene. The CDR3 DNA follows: TGCGCCAGCAGCCGCATCGGGGAGACCTACAATGAGCAGTTCTTC. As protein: CASSRIGETYNEQFF.

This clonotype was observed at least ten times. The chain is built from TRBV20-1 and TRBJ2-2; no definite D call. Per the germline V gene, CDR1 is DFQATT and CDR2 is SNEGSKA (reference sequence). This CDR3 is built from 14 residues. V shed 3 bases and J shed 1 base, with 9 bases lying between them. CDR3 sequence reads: CSARAVWNTGELFF. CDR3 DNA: TGCAGTGCTAGGGCGGTTTGGAACACCGGGGAGCTGTTTTTT.

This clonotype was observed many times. The CDR3 sequence: CASSEGLAGGQETQYF. CDR3 nucleotide sequence: TGTGCCAGCAGCGAAGGACTAGCGGGGGGGCAAGAGACCCAGTACTTC. The chain employs TRBV7-3 and TRBJ2-5; the match to TRBD2 covers 15 bases. V dropped 5 bases and J dropped 2; count of bases not matched to a gene: 3. The CDR3 extends over 16 amino acids. Germline CDR1 reads SGHTA; CDR2 reads FQGTGA.

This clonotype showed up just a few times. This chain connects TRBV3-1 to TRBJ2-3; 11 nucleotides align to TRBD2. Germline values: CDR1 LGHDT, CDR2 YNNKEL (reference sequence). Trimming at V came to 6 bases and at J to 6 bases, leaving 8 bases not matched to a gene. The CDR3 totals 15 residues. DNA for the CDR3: TGTGCCAGCAGTCGCCTAGCGGGAGGAGGTGATACGCAGTATTTT. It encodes CASSRLAGGGDTQYF.

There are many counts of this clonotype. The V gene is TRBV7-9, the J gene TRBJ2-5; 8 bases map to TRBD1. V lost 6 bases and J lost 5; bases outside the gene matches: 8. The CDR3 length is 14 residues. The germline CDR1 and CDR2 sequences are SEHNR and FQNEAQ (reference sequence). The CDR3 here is CASSSRTGIETQYF. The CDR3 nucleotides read TGTGCCAGCAGTTCTAGGACAGGGATCGAGACCCAGTACTTC. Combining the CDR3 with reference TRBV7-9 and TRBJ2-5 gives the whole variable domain DTGVSQNPRHKITKRGQNVTFRCDPISEHNRLYWYRQTLGQGPEFLTYFQNEAQLEKSRLLSDRFSAERPKGSFSTLEIQRTEQGDSAMYLCASSSRTGIETQYFGPGTRLLVL.

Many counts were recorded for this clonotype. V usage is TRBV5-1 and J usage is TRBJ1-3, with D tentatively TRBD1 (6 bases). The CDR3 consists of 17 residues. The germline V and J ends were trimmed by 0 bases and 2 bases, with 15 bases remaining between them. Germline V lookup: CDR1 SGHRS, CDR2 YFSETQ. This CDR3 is CASSLVAQGSAGNTIYF. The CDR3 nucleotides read TGCGCCAGCAGCTTGGTAGCTCAGGGGAGCGCTGGAAACACCATATATTTT.

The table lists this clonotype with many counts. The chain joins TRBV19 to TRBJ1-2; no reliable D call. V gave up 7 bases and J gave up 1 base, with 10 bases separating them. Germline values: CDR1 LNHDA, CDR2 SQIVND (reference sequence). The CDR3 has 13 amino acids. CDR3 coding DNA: TGTGCCAGTAAGAGGAGCCTTAACTATGGCTACACCTTC. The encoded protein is CASKRSLNYGYTF.

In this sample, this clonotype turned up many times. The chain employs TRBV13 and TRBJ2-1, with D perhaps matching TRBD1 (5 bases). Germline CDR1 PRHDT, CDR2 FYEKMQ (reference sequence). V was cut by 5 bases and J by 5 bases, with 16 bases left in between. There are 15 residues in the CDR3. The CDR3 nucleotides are TGTGCCAGCAGCCCTGGGGCAACTACCGACAATGAGCAGTTCTTC. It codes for CASSPGATTDNEQFF. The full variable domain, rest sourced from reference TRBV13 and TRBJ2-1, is AAGVIQSPRHLIKEKRETATLKCYPIPRHDTVYWYQQGPGQDPQFLISFYEKMQSDKGSIPDRFSAQQFSDYHSELNMSSLELGDSALYFCASSPGATTDNEQFFGPGTRLTVL.

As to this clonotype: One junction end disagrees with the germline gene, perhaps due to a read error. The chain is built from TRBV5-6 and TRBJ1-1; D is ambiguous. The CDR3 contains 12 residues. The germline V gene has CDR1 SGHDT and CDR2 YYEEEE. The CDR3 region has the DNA TGTGCCAGCAGCTTGGCAGTAACTGAAGTTTTCTTT. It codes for CASSLAVTEVFF.

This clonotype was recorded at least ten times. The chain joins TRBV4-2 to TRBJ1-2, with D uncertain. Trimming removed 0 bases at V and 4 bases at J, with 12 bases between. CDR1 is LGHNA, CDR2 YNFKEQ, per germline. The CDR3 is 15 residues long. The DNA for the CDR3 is TGTGCCAGCAGCCAAGAAGAGGGTCAATTCTATGGCTACACCTTC. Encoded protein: CASSQEEGQFYGYTF.